One and the same sample provided the 20 T cell receptor beta chains below, sequenced in a study of shared clonotypes between healthy human individuals. The protocol was immunoSEQ multiplex PCR, while the TCRdb copy is restricted to in-frame clones and leaves out a portion. Altogether millions of clones are present, approximately 90% being singletons, with the ten largest covering around 0.14%. Sequencing was performed on naive CD4+ T cells sorted from blood. Subset in this sample: CD45RA+ positively selected. Receptors originate from a man aged 18 to 35 in good health.

This clone was detected once. The chain recombines TRBV7-2 with TRBJ2-3; D uncertain. V lost 0 bases and J lost 2, with 9 bases in between. The CDR3 is made up of 15 amino acids. Germline-derived CDR1 and CDR2 are SGHTA and FQGNSA. CDR3 bases: TGTGCCAGCAGCTTAGCCCCCAGGTCCACAGATACGCAGTATTTT. Protein sequence: CASSLAPRSTDTQYF.

This rearrangement joins TRBV5-1 to TRBJ2-5; D not certain. The CDR3 is 14 residues long. CDR1 and CDR2 from the germline V gene are SGHRS and YFSETQ. Trimming cost V 0 bases and J 4 bases, with 10 bases left between them. CDR3: CASSLVFGTETQYF. As DNA, the CDR3 is TGCGCCAGCAGCTTGGTTTTCGGCACAGAGACCCAGTACTTC.

The V and J genes are TRBV19 and TRBJ1-6, with D unclear. Trimming removed 1 base at V and 10 bases at J, with 17 bases between. This CDR3 is built from 16 residues. Germline lookup yields CDR1 LNHDA and CDR2 SQIVND (reference sequence). In DNA, the CDR3 is TGTGCCAGTAGTATAGGGCAGCGACAAGGTTTGTCACCCCTCCACTTT. Protein product: CASSIGQRQGLSPLHF.

The CDR3 here is CASSPSAGDWANVLTF. CDR3 nucleotides: TGTGCCAGCAGCCCCTCCGCAGGGGACTGGGCCAACGTCCTGACTTTC. V gene TRBV27 combines with J gene TRBJ2-6, with D possibly called TRBD1 or TRBD2 (6 bases each). V was cut by 6 bases and J by 5 bases, with 17 bases left in between. Germline V gene lookup returns CDR1 MNHEY and CDR2 SMNVEV (reference sequence). This CDR3 region has 16 residues.

Remarks on this clone: In the same sample, other DNA sequences code for this CDR3. The chain uses TRBV28 and TRBJ1-4; D is possibly TRBD1 (6 bases). CDR1 MDHEN and CDR2 SYDVKM come from the germline V gene. The CDR3 is 14 amino acids. The V and J ends lost 1 base and 8 bases respectively, with 11 bases between them. DNA for the CDR3: TGTGCCAGCAGTTTATCAGGGGTGGGGGAAAAACTGTTTTTT. This sequence encodes CASSLSGVGEKLFF.

A few counts support this clone. The chain employs TRBV4-1 and TRBJ2-7; tentatively, D is TRBD1 (5 bases). CDR1 and CDR2 (germline): MGHRA, YSYEKL. The CDR3 has 14 residues. Trimming pared 0 bases from V and 4 bases from J, leaving 10 bases between. The CDR3 coding sequence is TGCGCCAGCAGCCAAGAAGGGGCGCGTTACGAGCAGTACTTC. Translated, it gives CASSQEGARYEQYF.

The chain is built from TRBV4-1 and TRBJ1-2; 7 bases match TRBD1. Germline trimming cut 1 base from V and 4 bases from J; bases unmatched to any gene: 15. This CDR3 is built from 18 residues. From germline, CDR1 is MGHRA and CDR2 YSYEKL. The CDR3 sequence: CASSQGPPAGGWFYGYTF. The CDR3 DNA sequence: TGCGCCAGCAGCCAAGGTCCCCCCGCAGGGGGATGGTTCTATGGCTACACCTTC.

This chain joins TRBV5-6 and TRBJ2-3, with 8 bases fitting TRBD1. V was pared by 3 bases and J by 4 bases, with 10 bases of the junction left unmatched. Germline CDR1 and CDR2: SGHDT and YYEEEE. The CDR3 is made up of 16 amino acids. The CDR3 region is CASSSAGGLVADTQYF. CDR3 DNA sequence: TGTGCCAGCAGCTCTGCAGGGGGCCTTGTGGCAGATACGCAGTATTTT.

V usage is TRBV10-3 and J usage is TRBJ2-1; 8 bases are a match to TRBD1. The CDR3 covers 13 residues. Germline CDR1 ENHRY, CDR2 SYGVKD. With 7 bases clipped from V and 7 bases from J, the junction kept 6 bases outside the gene matches. CDR3 sequence (DNA): TGTGCCATCACCGGACAGGGTTTGAATGAGCAGTTCTTC. Its protein product is CAITGQGLNEQFF.

The chain is built from TRBV5-4 and TRBJ2-1; D unclear. V shed 0 bases and J shed 10 bases, with 8 bases lying between them. The CDR3 is 12 residues long. CDR1 SGHNT and CDR2 YYREEE come from the germline V gene (reference sequence). For the CDR3, the DNA is TGTGCCAGCAGCTTGGATCATGGCGAGCAGTTCTTC. It translates to CASSLDHGEQFF. The full variable domain, with the rest looked up from reference TRBV5-4 and TRBJ2-1, is ETGVTQSPTHLIKTRGQQVTLRCSSQSGHNTVSWYQQALGQGPQFIFQYYREEENGRGNFPPRFSGLQFPNYSSELNVNALELDDSALYLCASSLDHGEQFFGPGTRLTVL.

The V and J genes are TRBV9 and TRBJ2-5, with a possible D match to TRBD1 (5 bases). Germline assignment: CDR1 SGDLS and CDR2 YYNGEE. This CDR3 region has 15 residues. The germline V and J ends were trimmed by 0 bases and 7 bases, with 16 bases remaining between them. CDR3: CASSVGSGLGGTQYF. The CDR3 coding sequence is TGTGCCAGCAGCGTAGGGTCAGGGCTTGGCGGGACCCAGTACTTC.

This rearrangement joins TRBV5-1 to TRBJ2-1; 10 bases agree with TRBD2. The ends lost 1 base at V and 7 bases at J; junction bases unmatched: 5. The germline gives CDR1 SGHRS, CDR2 YFSETQ. The CDR3 loop spans 15 amino acids. The CDR3 is CASSLTSGIQNEQFF. DNA for the CDR3: TGCGCCAGCAGCTTGACTAGCGGGATTCAAAATGAGCAGTTCTTC.

To note about this clone: The same CDR3 also results from other DNA sequences found in this sample. J is TRBJ2-7 and V is TRBV6-1, with D perhaps TRBD1 or TRBD2 (6 bases each). The V end lost 6 bases, the J end lost 7 bases, and 16 bases lay between the germline ends. From germline, CDR1 is MNHNS and CDR2 SASEGT. The CDR3 has 13 residues. The CDR3 DNA reads TGTGCCAGCAGCGAACAAGGGGGGTATGAGCAGTACTTC. This sequence encodes CASSEQGGYEQYF.

V usage is TRBV6-6 and J usage is TRBJ1-3; D is unresolved. The germline CDR1 and CDR2 sequences are MNHNY and SVGAGI (reference sequence). CDR3 length: 16 residues. V was shortened by 6 bases and J by 7 bases, with 22 bases between the two germline ends. The CDR3 sequence is CASSFGGNPSWNTIYF. The CDR3 DNA is TGTGCCAGCAGCTTCGGTGGGAACCCTTCTTGGAACACCATATATTTT.

This clone was found once. The chain combines TRBV9 with TRBJ1-4, with D possibly matching TRBD1 (5 bases). The length of the CDR3 is 15 residues. From germline, CDR1 is SGDLS and CDR2 YYNGEE. Trimming removed 4 bases at V and 5 bases at J, with 15 bases between. CDR3 bases: TGTGCCAGCAGCCCTTGGGACGGACACAATGAAAAACTGTTTTTT. Translating gives CASSPWDGHNEKLFF.

This clone was counted once. This chain joins TRBV19 and TRBJ2-1, with 9 bases aligning to TRBD2. Germline assignment: CDR1 LNHDA and CDR2 SQIVND (reference sequence). J lost 8 bases, V lost 1 base, and 6 bases had no gene match. The CDR3 is 15 residues long. The CDR3 DNA is TGTGCCAGTAGTATAGGCGGGAGGGCCTTAGATGAGCAGTTCTTC. Translating it yields CASSIGGRALDEQFF.

The V call is TRBV6-1, the J call TRBJ1-5; no definite D call. V gave up 8 bases and J gave up 4 bases, with 15 bases separating them. Germline CDR1 MNHNS, CDR2 SASEGT. The CDR3 is 14 amino acids. The CDR3 region is CASLSTVGNQPQHF. CDR3 DNA: TGTGCCAGCCTTTCGACGGTGGGGAATCAGCCCCAGCATTTT.

V and J are TRBV5-1 and TRBJ2-2, with 10 bases that match TRBD2. The CDR3 spans 17 residues. Trimming cost V 0 bases and J 2 bases; bases outside gene matches: 4. Germline V gene lookup returns CDR1 SGHRS and CDR2 YFSETQ. The CDR3 region is CASSLATSGFNTGELFF. In DNA form, the CDR3 reads TGCGCCAGCAGCTTGGCGACTAGCGGGTTTAACACCGGGGAGCTGTTTTTT.

The chain carries TRBV15 and TRBJ2-5, with 12 positions matching TRBD1. Germline CDR1 reads LNHNV; CDR2 reads YYDKDF (reference sequence). The CDR3 is 17 residues long. V lost 0 bases to trimming and J lost 4 bases; unmatched junction nucleotides: 6. For the CDR3, the DNA is TGTGCCACCAGCAGAGATAGGGGGACAGGGGGCCCAGAGACCCAGTACTTC. It is translated as CATSRDRGTGGPETQYF.

V is TRBV27 and J is TRBJ2-3; TRBD1 matches at 10 bases. Germline V gives CDR1 MNHEY, CDR2 SMNVEV (reference sequence). The V and J ends lost 0 bases and 2 bases, in that order; junction bases with no gene match: 2. The CDR3 is 16 amino acids. CDR3 DNA: TGTGCCAGCAGTTTATCGACAGGGGGCCTCACAGATACGCAGTATTTT. Translating it yields CASSLSTGGLTDTQYF.